The table lists the clone carrying this T cell receptor (beta chain) with a few counts. In the original workflow: Estimates of nucleated cell counts were drawn from the amplification of reference gene primers. Data came from immunoSEQ multiplex PCR; TCRdb stores just in-frame clones and leaves some out. D and trimming come from the DNA, and the V and J calls and clone size come from that table. This repertoire shows over 250,000 clones, 65% to 90% found once; its top ten account for roughly 5.3%. The V segment lost 5 bases and the J segment 7 bases; nucleotides outside the gene matches: 10. CDR1 is SSHAT and CDR2 is FNYEAQ in the germline V gene (reference sequence). CDR3 length equals 14 residues. The data derive from a study of blood T cell repertoires in COVID-19. Study in general: Acute and convalescent COVID-19 samples came from the United States, Italy and Spain. The cDNA or gDNA used as material had been derived from T cells, B-cell-depleted T cells, or PBMCs.

This TCR derives from a middle-aged man with active or convalescent COVID-19. The specimen sequenced was peripheral blood. The V and J genes are TRBV7-7 and TRBJ2-7, with TRBD2 matching over 8 bases. CDR3 nucleotides: TGTGCCAGCAGCCCTAACTCGGGGGGGCTGGAGCAGTACTTC. Translated, it gives CASSPNSGGLEQYF.